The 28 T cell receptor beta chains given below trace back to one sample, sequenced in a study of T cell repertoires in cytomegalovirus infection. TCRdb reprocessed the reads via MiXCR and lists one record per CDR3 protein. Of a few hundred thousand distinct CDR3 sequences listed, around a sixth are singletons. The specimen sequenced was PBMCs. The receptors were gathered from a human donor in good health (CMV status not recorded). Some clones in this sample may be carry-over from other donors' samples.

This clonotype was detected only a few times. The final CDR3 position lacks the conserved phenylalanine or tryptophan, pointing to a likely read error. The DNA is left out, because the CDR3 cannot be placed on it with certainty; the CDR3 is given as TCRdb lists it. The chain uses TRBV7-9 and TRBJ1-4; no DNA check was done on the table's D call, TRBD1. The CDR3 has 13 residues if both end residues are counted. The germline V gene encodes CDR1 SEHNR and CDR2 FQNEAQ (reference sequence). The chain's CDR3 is CASSLRYRQGRAL.

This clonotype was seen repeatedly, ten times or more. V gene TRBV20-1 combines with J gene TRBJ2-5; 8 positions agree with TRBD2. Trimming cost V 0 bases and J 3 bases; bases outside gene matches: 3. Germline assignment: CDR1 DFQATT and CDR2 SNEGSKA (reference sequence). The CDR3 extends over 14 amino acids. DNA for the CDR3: TGCAGTGCTAGAGAAGGTAGCGGGGAAGAGACCCAGTACTTC. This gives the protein CSAREGSGEETQYF.

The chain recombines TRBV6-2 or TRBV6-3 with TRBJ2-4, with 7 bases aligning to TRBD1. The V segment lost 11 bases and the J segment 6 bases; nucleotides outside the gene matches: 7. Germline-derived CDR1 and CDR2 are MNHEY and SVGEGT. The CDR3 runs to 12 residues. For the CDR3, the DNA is TGTGCCTTAGGGACAGACGGAAACATTCAGTACTTC. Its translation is CALGTDGNIQYF.

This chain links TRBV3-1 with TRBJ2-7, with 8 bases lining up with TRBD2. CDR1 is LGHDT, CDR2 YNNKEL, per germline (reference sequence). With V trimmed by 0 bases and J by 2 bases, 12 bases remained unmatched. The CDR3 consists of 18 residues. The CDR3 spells CASSQDRGLAGQTYEQYF. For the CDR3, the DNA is TGTGCCAGCAGCCAAGATCGGGGTCTAGCGGGTCAAACCTACGAGCAGTACTTC.

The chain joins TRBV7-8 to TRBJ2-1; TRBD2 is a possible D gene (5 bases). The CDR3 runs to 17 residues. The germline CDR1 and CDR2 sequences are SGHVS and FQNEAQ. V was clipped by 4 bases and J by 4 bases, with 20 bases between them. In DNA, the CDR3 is TGTGCCAGCAGCTCACTAGGATGGGGTGGGGTTTACAATGAGCAGTTCTTC. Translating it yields CASSSLGWGGVYNEQFF.

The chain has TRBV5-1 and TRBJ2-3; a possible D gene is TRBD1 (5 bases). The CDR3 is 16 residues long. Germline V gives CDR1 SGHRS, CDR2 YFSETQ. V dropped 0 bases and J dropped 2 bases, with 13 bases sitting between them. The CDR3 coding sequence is TGCGCCAGCAGCTTGGCGATGGGGCTTGACACAGATACGCAGTATTTT. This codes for CASSLAMGLDTDTQYF.

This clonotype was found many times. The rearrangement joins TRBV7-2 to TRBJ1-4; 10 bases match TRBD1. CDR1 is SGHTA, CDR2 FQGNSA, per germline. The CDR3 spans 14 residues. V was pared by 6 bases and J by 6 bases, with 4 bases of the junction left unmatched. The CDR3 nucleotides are TGTGCCAGCAGAACCGGGACAGGGGATGAAAAACTGTTTTTT. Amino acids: CASRTGTGDEKLFF.

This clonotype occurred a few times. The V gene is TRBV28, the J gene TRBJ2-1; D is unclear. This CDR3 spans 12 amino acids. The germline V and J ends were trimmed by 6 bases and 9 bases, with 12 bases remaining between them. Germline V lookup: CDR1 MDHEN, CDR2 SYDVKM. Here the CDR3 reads CASSHPVVEQFF. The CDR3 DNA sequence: TGTGCCAGCAGCCATCCGGTTGTTGAGCAGTTCTTC.

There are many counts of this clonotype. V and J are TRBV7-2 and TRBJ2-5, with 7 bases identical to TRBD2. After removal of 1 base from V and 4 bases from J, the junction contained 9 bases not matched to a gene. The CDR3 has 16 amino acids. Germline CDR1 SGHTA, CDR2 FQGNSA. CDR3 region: CASSLGVAGWGETQYF. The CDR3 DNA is TGTGCCAGCAGCTTAGGAGTAGCGGGCTGGGGAGAGACCCAGTACTTC.

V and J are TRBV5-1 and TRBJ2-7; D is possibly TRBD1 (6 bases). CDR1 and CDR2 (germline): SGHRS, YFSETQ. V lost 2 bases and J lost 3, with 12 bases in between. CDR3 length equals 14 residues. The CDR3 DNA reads TGCGCCAGCAGCTTCGCCGGGACACACTACGAGCAGTACTTC. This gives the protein CASSFAGTHYEQYF.

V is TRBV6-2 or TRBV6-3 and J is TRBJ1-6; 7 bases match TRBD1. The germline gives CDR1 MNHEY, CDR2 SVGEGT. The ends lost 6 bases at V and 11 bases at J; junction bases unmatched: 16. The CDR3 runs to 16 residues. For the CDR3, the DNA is TGTGCCAGCAGAACATCGAGGGGGCACCAGGATACACCCCTCCACTTT. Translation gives CASRTSRGHQDTPLHF.

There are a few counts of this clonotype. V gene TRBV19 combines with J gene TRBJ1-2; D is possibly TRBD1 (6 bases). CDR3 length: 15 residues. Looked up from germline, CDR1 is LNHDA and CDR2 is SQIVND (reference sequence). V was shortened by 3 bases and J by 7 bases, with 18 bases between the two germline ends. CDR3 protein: CASSIHDWGAGGYTF. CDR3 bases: TGTGCCAGTAGTATCCACGATTGGGGGGCAGGTGGCTACACCTTC.

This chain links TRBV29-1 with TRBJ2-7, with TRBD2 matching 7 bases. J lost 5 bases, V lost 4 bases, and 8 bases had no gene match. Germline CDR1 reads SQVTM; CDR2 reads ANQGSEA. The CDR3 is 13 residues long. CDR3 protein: CSVVAGESDEQYF. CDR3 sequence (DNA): TGCAGCGTTGTGGCGGGGGAATCAGACGAGCAGTACTTC.

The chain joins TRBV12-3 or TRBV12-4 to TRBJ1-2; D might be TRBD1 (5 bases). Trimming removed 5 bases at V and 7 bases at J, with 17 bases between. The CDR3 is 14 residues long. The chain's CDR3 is CASSPGEPVRGYTF. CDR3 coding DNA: TGTGCCAGCAGTCCGGGGGAGCCAGTTCGTGGCTACACCTTC.

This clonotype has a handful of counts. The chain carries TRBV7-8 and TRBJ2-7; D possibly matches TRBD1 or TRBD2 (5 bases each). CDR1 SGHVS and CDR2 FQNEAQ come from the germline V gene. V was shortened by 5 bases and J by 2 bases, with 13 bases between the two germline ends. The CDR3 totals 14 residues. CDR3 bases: TGTGCCAGCAGCCGGTCCGGGACCACCTACGAGCAGTACTTC. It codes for CASSRSGTTYEQYF.

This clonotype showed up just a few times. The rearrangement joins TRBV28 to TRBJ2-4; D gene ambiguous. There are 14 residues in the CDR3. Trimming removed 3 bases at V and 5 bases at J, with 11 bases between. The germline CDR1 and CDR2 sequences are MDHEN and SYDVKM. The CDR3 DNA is TGTGCCAGCAGTTTGGATCCCCGCCAAAACATTCAGTACTTC. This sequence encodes CASSLDPRQNIQYF.

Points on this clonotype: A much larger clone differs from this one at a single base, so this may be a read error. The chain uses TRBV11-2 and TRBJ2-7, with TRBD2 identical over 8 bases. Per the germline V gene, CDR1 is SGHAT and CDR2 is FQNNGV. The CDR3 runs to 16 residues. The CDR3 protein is CVSSLGIGRADYEQYF. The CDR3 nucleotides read TGTGTCAGCAGCTTAGGGATCGGGAGGGCCGATTACGAGCAGTACTTC. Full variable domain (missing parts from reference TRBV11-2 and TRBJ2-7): EAGVAQSPRYKIIEKRQSVAFWCNPISGHATLYWYQQILGQGPKLLIQFQNNGVVDDSQLPKDRFSAERLKGVDSTLKIQPAKLEDSAVYLCVSSLGIGRADYEQYFGPGTRLTVT.

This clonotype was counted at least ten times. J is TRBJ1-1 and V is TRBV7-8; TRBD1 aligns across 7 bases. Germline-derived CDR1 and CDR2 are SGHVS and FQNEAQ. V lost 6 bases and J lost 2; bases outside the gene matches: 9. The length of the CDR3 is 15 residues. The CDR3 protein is CASSHREGANTEAFF. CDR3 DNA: TGTGCCAGCAGTCACAGGGAGGGGGCCAACACTGAAGCTTTCTTT.

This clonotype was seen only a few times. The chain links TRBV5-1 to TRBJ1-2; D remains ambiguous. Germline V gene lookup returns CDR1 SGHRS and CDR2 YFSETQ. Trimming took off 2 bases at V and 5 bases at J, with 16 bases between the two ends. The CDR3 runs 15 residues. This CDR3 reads CASSLLFEGPYGYTF. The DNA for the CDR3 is TGCGCCAGCAGCTTACTCTTCGAGGGTCCATATGGCTACACCTTC.

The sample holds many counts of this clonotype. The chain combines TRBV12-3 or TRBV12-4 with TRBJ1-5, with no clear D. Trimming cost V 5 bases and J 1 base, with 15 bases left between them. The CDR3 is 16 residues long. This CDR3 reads CASSPAPLGSNQPQHF. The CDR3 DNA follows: TGTGCCAGCAGTCCGGCCCCCCTTGGAAGCAATCAGCCCCAGCATTTT.

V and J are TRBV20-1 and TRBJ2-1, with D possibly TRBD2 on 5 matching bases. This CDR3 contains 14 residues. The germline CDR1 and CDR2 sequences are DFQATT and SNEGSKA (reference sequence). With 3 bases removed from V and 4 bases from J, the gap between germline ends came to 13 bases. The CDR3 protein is CSASNLADYNEQFF. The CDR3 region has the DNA TGCAGTGCTAGTAACCTAGCAGATTACAATGAGCAGTTCTTC.

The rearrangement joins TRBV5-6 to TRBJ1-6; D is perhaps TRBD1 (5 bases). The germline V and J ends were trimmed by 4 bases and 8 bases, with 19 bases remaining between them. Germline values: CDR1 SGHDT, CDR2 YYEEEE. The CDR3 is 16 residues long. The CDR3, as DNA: TGTGCCAGCAGCCTTGGACATTCCACAGCCTATTCACCCCTCCACTTT. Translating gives CASSLGHSTAYSPLHF.

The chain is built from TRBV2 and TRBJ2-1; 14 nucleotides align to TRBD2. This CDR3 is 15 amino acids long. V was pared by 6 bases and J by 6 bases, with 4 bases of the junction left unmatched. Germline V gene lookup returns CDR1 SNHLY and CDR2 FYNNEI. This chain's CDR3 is CASRRTSGGPNEQFF. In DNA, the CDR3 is TGTGCCAGCAGGAGGACTAGCGGGGGGCCCAATGAGCAGTTCTTC.

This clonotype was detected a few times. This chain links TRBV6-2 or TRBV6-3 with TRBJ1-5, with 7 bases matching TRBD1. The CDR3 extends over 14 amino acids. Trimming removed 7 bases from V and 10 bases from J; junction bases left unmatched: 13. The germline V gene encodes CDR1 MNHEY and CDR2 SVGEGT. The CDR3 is CASKRTGAAGPQHF. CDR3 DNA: TGTGCCAGCAAGCGAACAGGGGCAGCGGGACCCCAGCATTTT.

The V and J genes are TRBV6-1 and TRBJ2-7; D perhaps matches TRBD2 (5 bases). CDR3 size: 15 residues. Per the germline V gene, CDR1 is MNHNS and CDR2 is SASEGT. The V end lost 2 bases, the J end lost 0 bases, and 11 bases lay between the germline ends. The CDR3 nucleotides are TGTGCCAGCAGTGAATTCGGCGGGCCCTCCTACGAGCAGTACTTC. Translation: CASSEFGGPSYEQYF.

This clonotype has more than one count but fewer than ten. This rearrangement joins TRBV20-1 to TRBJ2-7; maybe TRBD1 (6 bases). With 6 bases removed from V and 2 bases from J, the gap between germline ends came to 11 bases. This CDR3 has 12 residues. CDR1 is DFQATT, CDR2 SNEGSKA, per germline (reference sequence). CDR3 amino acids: CSALQGPYEQYF. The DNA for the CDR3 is TGCAGTGCCCTACAGGGTCCCTACGAGCAGTACTTC.

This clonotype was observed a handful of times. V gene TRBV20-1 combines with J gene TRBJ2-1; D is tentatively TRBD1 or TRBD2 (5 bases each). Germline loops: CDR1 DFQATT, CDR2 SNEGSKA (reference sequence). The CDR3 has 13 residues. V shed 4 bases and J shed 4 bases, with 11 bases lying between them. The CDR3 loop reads CSATRDRYNEQFF. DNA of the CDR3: TGCAGTGCTACCCGGGACCGATACAATGAGCAGTTCTTC.

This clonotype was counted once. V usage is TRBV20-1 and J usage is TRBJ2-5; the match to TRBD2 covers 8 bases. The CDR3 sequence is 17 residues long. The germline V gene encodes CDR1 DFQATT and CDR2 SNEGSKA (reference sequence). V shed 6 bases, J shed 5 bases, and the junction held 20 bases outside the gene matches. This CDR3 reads CSAGRGGGSGIGETQYF. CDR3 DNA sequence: TGCAGTGCCGGCCGAGGGGGTGGTAGCGGGATAGGGGAGACCCAGTACTTC.